Each of the 29 T cell receptor beta chains below was sequenced from the same sample in a study of blood T cell repertoires in COVID-19. TCRdb's table, derived via immunoSEQ multiplex PCR, lists solely in-frame clones and lacks some. The sample includes approximately 380,000 clones, more than 75% seen only once; the top ten take approximately 1.2%. Sequenced material: PBMCs or T cells enriched from blood (not recorded which). All receptors derive from a woman aged 18-29 years who had recovered from COVID-19.

The chain couples TRBV5-5 to TRBJ2-7; a possible D gene is TRBD1 (5 bases). The CDR3 covers 13 residues. V was clipped by 4 bases and J by 1 base, with 9 bases between them. Germline CDR1 is SGHKS and CDR2 is YYEKEE (reference sequence). The CDR3 DNA is TGTGCCAGCAGCCCGGACATTTCCTACGAGCAGTACTTC. Translated: CASSPDISYEQYF.

V gene TRBV7-6 combines with J gene TRBJ2-7; weak D call: TRBD1 (6 bases). The V end lost 1 base, the J end lost 7 bases, and 11 bases lay between the germline ends. This CDR3 spans 13 amino acids. CDR1 is SGHVS, CDR2 FNYEAQ, per germline. CDR3 region: CASSLGRGWEQYF. Written as DNA, the CDR3 is TGTGCCAGCAGCTTAGGTAGGGGGTGGGAGCAGTACTTC.

The chain has TRBV2 and TRBJ1-6; the match to TRBD1 covers 9 bases. Germline V CDR1 and CDR2: SNHLY, FYNNEI. CDR3 length: 15 amino acids. The J segment lost 6 bases and the V segment lost 4 bases, leaving 4 bases of the junction unmatched. The CDR3 DNA is TGTGCCAGCAGTGGGACAGGGGCACCTAATTCACCCCTCCACTTT. Encoded protein: CASSGTGAPNSPLHF.

This chain joins TRBV5-8 and TRBJ2-5; 11 bases fit TRBD1. There are 15 residues in the CDR3. Germline assignment: CDR1 SGHTS and CDR2 YDEGEE. After removal of 3 bases from V and 5 bases from J, the junction contained 6 bases not matched to a gene. The CDR3 DNA is TGTGCCAGCAGCTCCCGGACAGGGGGCATGGAGACCCAGTACTTC. Translated, it gives CASSSRTGGMETQYF.

J is TRBJ1-3 and V is TRBV14; D call uncertain. The CDR3 covers 14 residues. V lost 7 bases, J lost 11 bases, and 21 bases lay in between. Germline assignment: CDR1 SGHDN and CDR2 FVKESK. The CDR3 nucleotides read TGTGCCAGCAACTCCCCAGGTCAAGGAACCTCCATATATTTT. Translated: CASNSPGQGTSIYF.

As regards this clone: The same CDR3 is also encoded by other DNA sequences in this sample. V usage is TRBV15 and J usage is TRBJ1-2; the match to TRBD1 covers 10 bases. The CDR3 has 12 amino acids. V trimming: 8 bases; J trimming: 8 bases; junction bases outside the gene matches: 5. The V gene's germline CDR1 is LNHNV and CDR2 YYDKDF (reference sequence). The chain's CDR3 is CATSRTGGGYTF. For the CDR3, the DNA is TGTGCCACCTCTAGGACAGGGGGAGGCTACACCTTC.

This chain connects TRBV7-8 to TRBJ2-1; perhaps TRBD1 as D (6 bases). This CDR3 region has 15 residues. Germline-derived CDR1 and CDR2 are SGHVS and FQNEAQ. V was cut by 1 base and J by 2 bases, with 9 bases left in between. CDR3 residues: CASSLEWGPYNEQFF. The CDR3 DNA follows: TGTGCCAGCAGCTTAGAATGGGGGCCCTACAATGAGCAGTTCTTC.

This clone was detected only once. The genes are TRBV7-9 and TRBJ2-4; D possibly corresponds to TRBD1 (6 bases). Germline V CDR1 and CDR2: SEHNR, FQNEAQ (reference sequence). V lost 0 bases and J 15 bases, leaving 15 bases between the germline ends. This CDR3 is 13 amino acids long. CDR3 nucleotides: TGTGCCAGCAGCTTAGCGTTTGGGGGCGCCGGGTACTTC. Encoded protein: CASSLAFGGAGYF.

The rearrangement uses TRBV7-8 and TRBJ1-4; D gene uncertain. The CDR3 has 13 amino acids. Germline CDR1 and CDR2: SGHVS and FQNEAQ. V lost 4 bases and J lost 8, with 11 bases in between. The DNA of the CDR3 is TGTGCCAGCAGCTCTGGTGCGGGCGAAAAACTGTTTTTT. This codes for CASSSGAGEKLFF.

J is TRBJ2-5 and V is TRBV6-5; D might be TRBD2 (6 bases). Trimming took off 10 bases at V and 3 bases at J, with 18 bases between the two ends. Germline lookup yields CDR1 MNHEY and CDR2 SVGAGI. The CDR3 consists of 14 residues. The CDR3 region is CATMTRTIKETQYF. In DNA form, the CDR3 reads TGTGCCACGATGACTAGGACCATTAAAGAGACCCAGTACTTC.

This clone turned up a few times. CDR3 nucleotide sequence: TGCGCCAGCAGCCAAGAATATGGGGACATATCCTACGAGCAGTACTTC. Amino acid sequence: CASSQEYGDISYEQYF. The chain links TRBV4-1 to TRBJ2-7; weak D call: TRBD1 (6 bases). CDR1 is MGHRA, CDR2 YSYEKL, per germline. Trimming shortened V by 0 bases and J by 1 base, and 13 bases separated the two germline ends. The CDR3 is 16 amino acids.

V gene TRBV5-5 combines with J gene TRBJ2-1; 7 bases agree with TRBD1. CDR3 length equals 15 residues. J gave up 2 bases and V 2 bases, and 4 bases lay outside the gene matches. CDR1 SGHKS and CDR2 YYEKEE come from the germline V gene (reference sequence). CDR3: CASSFSDRAYNEQFF. The CDR3 DNA reads TGTGCCAGCAGCTTTTCAGACAGGGCCTACAATGAGCAGTTCTTC.

This clone was seen a few times. Mismatch with germline at one junction end may stem from a read error. The chain joins TRBV7-7 to TRBJ2-2; maybe TRBD1 (5 bases). The CDR3 contains 15 residues. Germline values: CDR1 SSHAT, CDR2 FNYEAQ (reference sequence). DNA for the CDR3: TGTGCTAGCAGCCTCTGGACAAGCAAAGGATTGGAGCTGTTTTTT. Its translation: CASSLWTSKGLELFF. The whole variable domain, filled in from reference TRBV7-7 and TRBJ2-2, reads GAGVSQSPRYKVTKRGQDVTLRCDPISSHATLYWYQQALGQGPEFLTYFNYEAQPDKSGLPSDRFSAERPEGSISTLTIQRTEQRDSAMYRCASSLWTSKGLELFFGEGSRLTVL.

The CDR3 sequence is CASSQDPLGTVNEKLFF. CDR3 coding DNA: TGTGCCAGCAGCCAAGATCCGTTAGGGACAGTTAATGAAAAACTGTTTTTT. V usage is TRBV3-1 (or the pseudogene TRBV3-2) and J usage is TRBJ1-4; 7 bases are shared with TRBD1. Per germline, CDR1 LGHDT and CDR2 YNNKEL (reference sequence). J lost 4 bases, V lost 0 bases, and 8 bases had no gene match. This CDR3 contains 17 residues.

The CDR3 loop is CASSNPGTVGYTF. The CDR3 DNA reads as TGTGCCAGTAGTAACCCCGGGACTGTTGGCTACACCTTC. The chain recombines TRBV19 with TRBJ1-2; tentatively, D is TRBD1 (5 bases). V was shortened by 4 bases and J by 7 bases, with 13 bases between the two germline ends. Per the germline V gene, CDR1 is LNHDA and CDR2 is SQIVND (reference sequence). This CDR3 has 13 amino acids. The variable domain in full, completed from reference TRBV19 and TRBJ1-2, reads DGGITQSPKYLFRKEGQNVTLSCEQNLNHDAMYWYRQDPGQGLRLIYYSQIVNDFQKGDIAEGYSVSREKKESFPLTVTSAQKNPTAFYLCASSNPGTVGYTFGSGTRLTVV.

With regard to this clone: The sample holds other DNA sequences that translate to the same CDR3. This chain joins TRBV5-1 and TRBJ1-2, with TRBD1 matching over 8 bases. The V segment lost 2 bases and the J segment 4 bases; nucleotides outside the gene matches: 4. There are 14 residues in the CDR3. The V gene's germline CDR1 is SGHRS and CDR2 YFSETQ. The CDR3 protein is CASSFGQGGYGYTF. Written as DNA, the CDR3 is TGCGCCAGCAGCTTCGGACAGGGTGGCTATGGCTACACCTTC.

V usage is TRBV11-1 and J usage is TRBJ1-1, with D possibly matching TRBD1 (6 bases). The V end lost 0 bases, the J end lost 1 base, and 15 bases lay between the germline ends. Germline V gene data show CDR1 as SGHAT and CDR2 as FQDESV (reference sequence). This CDR3 region has 17 residues. CDR3: CASSLAGPGAGNTEAFF. CDR3 sequence (DNA): TGTGCCAGCAGCTTAGCGGGGCCAGGGGCCGGGAACACTGAAGCTTTCTTT.

This chain connects TRBV28 to TRBJ2-7; D perhaps matches TRBD1 (5 bases). The V and J ends lost 5 bases and 3 bases respectively, with 14 bases between them. Germline CDR1 is MDHEN and CDR2 is SYDVKM. The CDR3 totals 14 residues. Here the CDR3 DNA reads TGTGCCAGCAGTGTAAGACAGATGCTCTACGAGCAGTACTTC. This codes for CASSVRQMLYEQYF.

This chain connects TRBV5-6 to TRBJ2-3; TRBD2 might be the D (6 bases). Germline V gene lookup returns CDR1 SGHDT and CDR2 YYEEEE. Trimming took off 5 bases at V and 3 bases at J, with 13 bases between the two ends. CDR3 length: 14 amino acids. This CDR3 reads CASRYSGGTDTQYF. Here the CDR3 DNA reads TGTGCCAGCAGATATAGCGGTGGGACAGATACGCAGTATTTT.

This chain uses TRBV5-4 with TRBJ1-4; 7 bases are shared with TRBD1. The ends lost 5 bases at V and 7 bases at J; junction bases unmatched: 14. CDR1 is SGHNT and CDR2 is YYREEE in the germline V gene (reference sequence). The CDR3 totals 16 residues. The CDR3 coding sequence is TGTGCCAGCAGTCGTAGAGGTCAGACAGGGCTTGAAAAACTGTTTTTT. As protein: CASSRRGQTGLEKLFF.

This clone showed up just once. The CDR3: CASSAYRGHGDTQYF. DNA for the CDR3: TGTGCCAGCAGCGCGTACAGGGGGCATGGAGATACGCAGTATTTT. The V call is TRBV7-9, the J call TRBJ2-3, with TRBD1 identical over 9 bases. With 5 bases clipped from V and 5 bases from J, the junction kept 8 bases outside the gene matches. CDR1 is SEHNR, CDR2 FQNEAQ, per germline (reference sequence). The CDR3 loop spans 15 amino acids.

The gene calls are TRBV4-1 and TRBJ1-6; TRBD1 aligns across 11 bases. The CDR3 totals 16 residues. Trimming at V came to 1 base and at J to 7 bases, leaving 3 bases not matched to a gene. The germline CDR1 and CDR2 sequences are MGHRA and YSYEKL. CDR3 sequence: CASSQAGTGGNSPLHF. Here the CDR3 DNA reads TGCGCCAGCAGCCAAGCCGGGACAGGGGGAAATTCACCCCTCCACTTT.

The rearrangement uses TRBV30 and TRBJ1-2; D is possibly TRBD1 (6 bases). V shed 3 bases and J shed 6 bases, with 14 bases lying between them. Germline V CDR1 and CDR2: GTSNPN, SVGIG (reference sequence). The CDR3 runs to 13 residues. DNA for the CDR3: TGTGCCTGGAGCGTGGGTGGGGGCGATGGCTACACCTTC. Its translation: CAWSVGGGDGYTF.

The J gene is TRBJ2-1, the V gene TRBV5-6; 11 bases align to TRBD2. The CDR3 is made up of 18 amino acids. With 6 bases clipped from V and 0 bases from J, the junction kept 11 bases outside the gene matches. Germline CDR1 and CDR2: SGHDT and YYEEEE. CDR3 amino acids: CASTLEGLAGSSYNEQFF. The CDR3 nucleotides read TGTGCCAGCACCCTGGAAGGACTAGCGGGTAGCTCCTACAATGAGCAGTTCTTC.

V and J are TRBV19 and TRBJ2-7; TRBD1 matches at 7 bases. CDR1 is LNHDA and CDR2 is SQIVND in the germline V gene (reference sequence). The length of the CDR3 is 15 residues. V was pared by 6 bases and J by 4 bases, with 12 bases of the junction left unmatched. This CDR3 reads CASRPTGELTYEQYF. CDR3 DNA: TGTGCCAGTAGACCAACAGGGGAGCTGACTTACGAGCAGTACTTC.

The chain combines TRBV11-2 with TRBJ2-1, with a weak D call TRBD2 (5 bases). CDR1 and CDR2 from the germline V gene are SGHAT and FQNNGV. Trimming removed 4 bases from V and 8 bases from J, with 15 bases in between. There are 14 residues in the CDR3. For the CDR3, the DNA is TGTGCCAGCAGCTCCGACCTACTAGTCCATGAGCAGTTCTTC. It encodes CASSSDLLVHEQFF.

The chain employs TRBV7-9 and TRBJ2-7; D is perhaps TRBD1 (7 bases). Germline lookup yields CDR1 SEHNR and CDR2 FQNEAQ (reference sequence). Trimming took 5 bases from V and 1 from J, leaving 15 bases between them. The CDR3 covers 15 residues. In nucleotides, the CDR3 is TGTGCCAGCAGCGAATGGACAGGAGGGTCCTACGAGCAGTACTTC. It yields the protein CASSEWTGGSYEQYF. The complete variable domain, with remaining parts taken from reference TRBV7-9 and TRBJ2-7, reads DTGVSQNPRHKITKRGQNVTFRCDPISEHNRLYWYRQTLGQGPEFLTYFQNEAQLEKSRLLSDRFSAERPKGSFSTLEIQRTEQGDSAMYLCASSEWTGGSYEQYFGPGTRLTVT.

The CDR3 DNA reads TGCAGCGTTGAACCGTCCAGCGGGGGGGCCAATGAGCAGTTCTTC. Protein: CSVEPSSGGANEQFF. The chain carries TRBV29-1 and TRBJ2-1; 10 bases fit TRBD2. The germline CDR1 and CDR2 sequences are SQVTM and ANQGSEA. The CDR3 covers 15 residues. The junction had 7 bases not matched to a gene; V was cut back by 2 bases and J by 6 bases.

The gene calls are TRBV9 and TRBJ2-7; the match to TRBD1 covers 7 bases. J lost 6 bases, V lost 3 bases, and 6 bases had no gene match. CDR1 SGDLS and CDR2 YYNGEE come from the germline V gene. There are 13 residues in the CDR3. The CDR3 region has the DNA TGTGCCAGCAGCGCCCAGGGGGTGGGCGAGCAGTACTTC. It translates to CASSAQGVGEQYF.